In its sample, the clone carrying this T cell receptor beta chain was seen many times. This sample is drawn from a study of T cells in Graves' hyperthyroidism and ophthalmopathy. Amplification of TCR beta CDR3 regions was performed using RNA transcripts as template. HTBI primers drove first-round RT-PCR of the TCR CDR3. TCRdb called the multiplex PCR reads again in MiXCR, with one record for every CDR3 protein. In the table there are about 400,000 distinct CDR3 sequences, roughly 13% of which are singletons. Trimming cost V 3 bases and J 1 base; bases outside gene matches: 3. CDR1 and CDR2 from the germline V gene are GTSNPN and SVGIG (reference sequence). CDR3 length: 13 residues. Stable Graves' hyperthyroidism denoted no ophthalmopathy progression over 18 months. Diagnostic assessment was based on clinical symptoms, serum thyroxine and TRAb, thyroid ultrasound and orbital computed tomography. Using more than 7.5 ml of fresh peripheral blood, PBMCs were prepared.

This sequence joins TRBV30 and TRBJ2-7; 7 bases map to TRBD1. The receptor was isolated from a woman aged 18-29 years with Graves' hyperthyroidism. The sample taken for sequencing was blood. CDR3 DNA: TGTGCCTGGAGCGGACAGGCTTCCTACGAGCAGTACTTC. This codes for CAWSGQASYEQYF.